This is a list of T cell receptor beta chains from one sample in a study of regulatory T cells in long-lasting Graves disease. TCRdb passed the multiplex PCR reads through MiXCR, listing each CDR3 protein once. The table lists roughly 500,000 distinct CDR3 sequences, 12% of them singletons, with around 9.3% in the top ten. These same records also appear under a second study, on T cells in Graves' hyperthyroidism and ophthalmopathy.

Sequenced material: peripheral blood mononuclear cells (PBMCs), taken at new diagnosis, from a patient treated with antithyroid drugs. The source of these receptors is a woman in her 30s with Graves disease. Both conserved end residues are part of each CDR3. A D gene is named only where the DNA matches it firmly. Expanded clones get a size class; other rows say once, few or many, or leave the size out.

j_call d_call clone_size v_call cdr3_aa cdr3_nt
TRBJ2-5 TRBD1 once TRBV5-5 CASSRQGTEETQYF TGTGCCAGCAGTCGACAGGGGACCGAAGAGACCCAGTACTTC
TRBJ2-1 TRBD2 many TRBV13 CASSQAGLRNNNEQFF TGTGCCAGCAGCCAAGCGGGGCTCCGGAATAACAATGAGCAGTTCTTC
TRBJ2-1 TRBD2 many TRBV19 CASTLGLAGYNEQFF TGTGCCAGTACCCTAGGACTAGCGGGGTACAATGAGCAGTTCTTC
TRBJ2-7 - - TRBV27 CASSLWPGSYEQYF TGTGCCAGCAGTTTATGGCCGGGGTCCTACGAGCAGTACTTC
TRBJ2-3 - many TRBV28 CASSLGQSTDTQYF TGTGCCAGCAGTTTAGGCCAGAGCACAGATACGCAGTATTTT
TRBJ1-1 - many TRBV27 CASRTQGMNTEAFF TGTGCCAGCAGGACCCAAGGGATGAACACTGAAGCTTTCTTT
TRBJ1-1 - many TRBV5-5 CASSLEPHLSTEAFF TGTGCCAGCAGCTTGGAACCCCACCTGAGCACTGAAGCTTTCTTT
TRBJ1-1 TRBD1 many TRBV18 CASSPDRINTEAFF TGTGCCAGCTCACCGGACAGGATCAACACTGAAGCTTTCTTT
TRBJ2-5 - many TRBV6-1 CASSPASQETQYF TGTGCCAGCAGCCCGGCCAGCCAAGAGACCCAGTACTTC
TRBJ2-3 - many TRBV2 CASSVRGDTQYF TGTGCCAGCAGTGTTAGAGGAGATACGCAGTATTTT
TRBJ2-1 TRBD1 many TRBV7-8 CASSLSKTGGEQFF TGTGCCAGCAGCTTATCCAAAACAGGGGGGGAGCAGTTCTTC
TRBJ1-5 - - TRBV28 CASSSGADQQPQHF TGTGCCAGCAGTTCTGGGGCCGATCAACAGCCCCAGCATTTT
TRBJ2-3 - - TRBV30 CAWSRGIRGVADTQYF TGTGCCTGGAGTCGGGGAATAAGGGGAGTAGCAGATACGCAGTATTTT
TRBJ1-1 - many TRBV5-1 CASSLWSENTEAFF TGCGCCAGCAGCTTGTGGTCAGAAAACACTGAAGCTTTCTTT
TRBJ1-2 - many TRBV6-1 CASRSGVAQYGYTF TGTGCCAGCAGGTCAGGGGTGGCGCAGTATGGCTACACCTTC
TRBJ2-3 TRBD1 - TRBV10-2 CASSENRGPTDTQYF TGCGCCAGCAGTGAAAACAGGGGACCCACAGATACGCAGTATTTT
TRBJ1-6 - many TRBV6-5 CASSYSFWSNSPLHF TGTGCCAGCAGTTACTCGTTTTGGTCTAATTCACCCCTCCACTTT
TRBJ1-2 - many TRBV18 CASSPFPWAPTNYGYTF TGTGCCAGCTCACCCTTCCCATGGGCACCTACTAACTATGGCTACACCTTC
TRBJ2-1 TRBD2 many TRBV15 CATSVRTSGSNEQFF TGTGCCACCAGCGTCAGGACTAGCGGGAGCAATGAGCAGTTCTTC
TRBJ1-4 - many TRBV6-1 CASGQTNEKLFF TGTGCCAGCGGACAGACTAATGAAAAACTGTTTTTT
TRBJ2-2 - many TRBV11-3 CASSLFRGVNTGELFF TGTGCCAGCAGCTTATTTAGGGGAGTGAACACCGGGGAGCTGTTTTTT
TRBJ2-1 TRBD2 few TRBV7-2 CATSLAGGVNEQFF TGTGCCACCTCACTAGCGGGAGGGGTAAATGAGCAGTTCTTC
TRBJ2-7 TRBD2 many TRBV30 CAWSVSGRDSYEQYF TGTGCCTGGAGTGTTAGCGGGAGGGACTCCTACGAGCAGTACTTC
TRBJ1-2 TRBD1 many TRBV7-2 CASSLGVDRGYGYTF TGTGCCAGCAGCTTAGGGGTCGACAGGGGTTATGGCTACACCTTC
TRBJ2-1 - - TRBV11-2 CASSSSGTSSYNEQFF TGTGCCAGCAGCTCCTCCGGGACAAGCTCCTACAATGAGCAGTTCTTC
TRBJ1-1 - few TRBV5-6 CASSLGFPTEAFF TGTGCCAGCAGCTTGGGCTTTCCCACTGAAGCTTTCTTT
TRBJ1-2 - - TRBV29-1 CSVEEWQGDGYTF TGCAGCGTTGAAGAGTGGCAGGGAGATGGCTACACCTTC
TRBJ2-3 TRBD2 many TRBV24-1 CATSEPTSGRVTDTQYF TGTGCCACCAGTGAACCGACTAGCGGGAGAGTAACAGATACGCAGTATTTT
TRBJ2-2 TRBD1 many TRBV5-8 CASSSSPGQGFGELFF TGTGCCAGCAGCTCGAGTCCGGGACAGGGATTCGGGGAGCTGTTTTTT
TRBJ2-1 - many TRBV12-3/TRBV12-4 CASSPTLWTPNREQFF TGTGCCAGCAGTCCCACCTTGTGGACTCCGAACCGGGAGCAGTTCTTC
TRBJ1-5 - many TRBV12-3/TRBV12-4 CASSFGNSNQPQHF TGTGCCAGCAGTTTTGGGAATAGCAATCAGCCCCAGCATTTT
TRBJ1-1 TRBD1 many TRBV4-1 CASSQEVTGPLAFF TGCGCCAGCAGCCAAGAGGTGACAGGGCCGCTTGCTTTCTTT
TRBJ1-2 - - TRBV7-9 CASSLNVERYTF TGTGCCAGCAGCTTAAACGTAGAGAGGTACACCTTC
TRBJ2-5 - once TRBV6-2/TRBV6-3 CASSSQSLPRARRAQETQYF TGTGCCAGCAGTTCTCAGAGTCTCCCTAGGGCCCGCAGAGCTCAAGAGACCCAGTACTTC
TRBJ2-2 TRBD2 many TRBV10-3 CASCPASGRGNTGELFF TGTGCCTCTTGCCCGGCCTCCGGGAGGGGTAACACCGGGGAGCTGTTTTTT
TRBJ2-1 TRBD2 many TRBV2 CATKGTSGYNEQFF TGTGCCACCAAGGGGACTAGCGGATACAATGAGCAGTTCTTC
TRBJ1-2 - - TRBV28 CASSLEGRNGYTF TGTGCCAGCAGTTTGGAGGGGAGGAATGGCTACACCTTC
TRBJ1-6 TRBD1 many TRBV28 CASRIQGADNSPLHF TGTGCCAGCAGAATACAGGGGGCCGACAATTCACCCCTCCACTTT